These 2 T cell receptor beta chains were all obtained from the same sample, sequenced in a study of Ad26.COV2.S vaccination and SARS-CoV-2 variants. Repertoires were generated with immunoSEQ multiplex PCR, while TCRdb's copy carries only in-frame clones and drops some. The sample has a few hundred thousand clones, around 87% seen once; the top ten hold 3.4%. Treatment specified: roughly 19 received Ad26.COV2.S at low or high dose, single or two shots; about 5 received placebo; per-sample allocation not given. Collection of the samples took place on day 63 after the first injection of vaccine or placebo. Sequences were derived from peripheral blood, sampled in a trial of Ad26.COV2.S vaccine versus placebo. The receptors were gathered from a person between 18 and 65 years old who received the Ad26.COV2.S COVID-19 vaccine or a placebo.

This chain uses TRBV9 with TRBJ1-5, with D perhaps matching TRBD1 (5 bases). Trimming took 1 base from V and 0 from J, leaving 8 bases between them. This CDR3 is 15 amino acids long. CDR1 and CDR2 (germline): SGDLS, YYNGEE. The DNA of the CDR3 is TGTGCCAGCAGCGTAACAGGTTATAGCAATCAGCCCCAGCATTTT. This sequence encodes CASSVTGYSNQPQHF. Combining the CDR3 with reference TRBV9 and TRBJ1-5 gives the whole variable domain DSGVTQTPKHLITATGQRVTLRCSPRSGDLSVYWYQQSLDQGLQFLIQYYNGEERAKGNILERFSAQQFPDLHSELNLSSLELGDSALYFCASSVTGYSNQPQHFGDGTRLSIL.

A remark on this clone: Other DNA sequences of this sample code for an identical CDR3. This chain joins TRBV30 and TRBJ2-7; D unresolved. CDR1 and CDR2 from the germline V gene are GTSNPN and SVGIG (reference sequence). V dropped 0 bases and J dropped 2 bases, with 8 bases sitting between them. The CDR3 spans 13 residues. The chain's CDR3 is CAWSVGGPYEQYF. For the CDR3, the DNA is TGTGCCTGGAGTGTAGGCGGCCCCTACGAGCAGTACTTC.